The 23 T cell receptor beta chains below come from one sample, sequenced in a study of T-cell memory formation after mild COVID-19. TCRdb ran MiXCR on the 5' RACE reads and lists one entry per CDR3 protein. The sample includes 300,000 to 350,000 distinct CDR3 sequences, less than 20% of them seen just once. Sequencing input: PBMCs or a T cell subset sorted from them (not recorded which). The receptor source for this set is a man aged 18 to 30 who had mild COVID-19 (a few samples of this study predate the infection). Cell type and time point are not known.

This clonotype was recorded a few times. This rearrangement joins TRBV5-1 to TRBJ1-2; D is possibly TRBD1 (5 bases). The CDR3 totals 14 residues. Trimming took off 4 bases at V and 4 bases at J, with 14 bases between the two ends. Germline lookup yields CDR1 SGHRS and CDR2 YFSETQ. The CDR3 reads CASSPEDSFYGYTF. In DNA form, the CDR3 reads TGCGCCAGCAGCCCTGAAGACAGCTTCTATGGCTACACCTTC.

This chain joins TRBV6-2 or TRBV6-3 and TRBJ1-5, with no clear D. The CDR3 is made up of 13 amino acids. Trimming left V 0 bases short and J 7 bases short, with 7 bases between. Looked up from germline, CDR1 is MNHEY and CDR2 is SVGEGT. The CDR3 here is CASSYSAEQPQHF. The CDR3 coding sequence is TGTGCCAGCAGTTACTCTGCAGAACAGCCCCAGCATTTT.

The sample holds many counts of this clonotype. The chain links TRBV3-1 to TRBJ1-2; 7 bases align to TRBD1. From germline, CDR1 is LGHDT and CDR2 YNNKEL (reference sequence). This CDR3 has 15 residues. Trimming took 4 bases from V and 6 from J; bases not matched to a gene: 11. Here the CDR3 DNA reads TGTGCCAGCAGCCCCCAGGACAGGATAATTAATGGCTACACCTTC. Translating gives CASSPQDRIINGYTF. Together with reference TRBV3-1 and TRBJ1-2, the CDR3 gives the full variable domain: DTAVSQTPKYLVTQMGNDKSIKCEQNLGHDTMYWYKQDSKKFLKIMFSYNNKELIINETVPNRFSPKSPDKAHLNLHINSLELGDSAVYFCASSPQDRIINGYTFGSGTRLTVV.

There are many counts of this clonotype. V and J are TRBV28 and TRBJ2-1; 10 bases line up with TRBD1. In germline, CDR1 is MDHEN, CDR2 SYDVKM. The CDR3 loop spans 15 amino acids. V lost 5 bases to trimming and J lost 6 bases; unmatched junction nucleotides: 7. CDR3 amino acids: CASSPGTGDANEQFF. The DNA of the CDR3 is TGTGCCAGCAGTCCCGGGACAGGGGACGCCAATGAGCAGTTCTTC.

The J gene is TRBJ1-1, the V gene TRBV3-1; 7 bases map to TRBD1. Per germline, CDR1 LGHDT and CDR2 YNNKEL (reference sequence). This CDR3 is 15 amino acids long. V trimming: 3 bases; J trimming: 1 base; junction bases outside the gene matches: 5. Written as DNA, the CDR3 is TGTGCCAGCAGCCAGAACAGGGGTTGGAACACTGAAGCTTTCTTT. Translating gives CASSQNRGWNTEAFF.

This chain uses TRBV7-2 with TRBJ1-5; D not certain. The CDR3 has 12 amino acids. Germline CDR1 SGHTA, CDR2 FQGNSA. V dropped 1 base and J dropped 12 bases, with 10 bases sitting between them. The CDR3 loop is CASSLDFGSQHF. The CDR3 nucleotides read TGTGCCAGCAGCTTAGATTTTGGGAGCCAGCATTTT.

This chain links TRBV4-3 with TRBJ2-3; 8 bases map to TRBD2. There are 17 residues in the CDR3. Losses at the gene ends were 0 bases for V and 4 bases for J; bases not matched to a gene: 9. The germline gives CDR1 LGHNA, CDR2 YSLEER. CDR3 protein: CASSQDVGGAGADTQYF. The CDR3 DNA reads as TGCGCCAGCAGCCAAGATGTCGGGGGGGCCGGGGCAGATACGCAGTATTTT.

In the case of this clonotype: This sequence may be a read error, since a much larger clone differs from it by one base. The chain has TRBV5-6 and TRBJ2-3, with 9 bases identical to TRBD1. J was trimmed by 0 bases and V by 3 bases; bases with no gene match: 2. The germline CDR1 and CDR2 sequences are SGHDT and YYEEEE. This CDR3 spans 15 amino acids. CDR3: CASSWGQGSTDTQYF. DNA of the CDR3: TGTGCCAGCAGCTGGGGACAGGGAAGCACAGATACGCAGTATTTT.

The CDR3 sequence is CASSYPKGGTNEKLFF. In DNA form, the CDR3 reads TGTGCCAGCAGTTACCCGAAAGGGGGAACTAATGAAAAACTGTTTTTT. V and J are TRBV6-6 and TRBJ1-4, with D possibly TRBD1 on 6 matching bases. The CDR3 covers 16 residues. From germline, CDR1 is MNHNY and CDR2 SVGAGI (reference sequence). Deletions cut 2 bases from V and 1 base from J, with 11 bases between.

V gene TRBV4-1 combines with J gene TRBJ1-1, with D unclear. Trimming removed 4 bases at V and 6 bases at J, with 12 bases between. Germline V CDR1 and CDR2: MGHRA, YSYEKL. The CDR3 extends over 13 amino acids. The CDR3 protein is CASSRGGGPEAFF. The DNA for the CDR3 is TGCGCCAGCAGCCGGGGAGGCGGGCCTGAAGCTTTCTTT.

CDR3: CASSSAGKETQYF. DNA of the CDR3: TGTGCCAGCAGCTCGGCAGGGAAAGAGACCCAGTACTTC. The rearrangement uses TRBV7-3 and TRBJ2-5; D might be TRBD1 (5 bases). The CDR3 is 13 residues long. The V end lost 4 bases, the J end lost 3 bases, and 9 bases lay between the germline ends. Germline CDR1 SGHTA, CDR2 FQGTGA. The full variable domain, completed using reference TRBV7-3 and TRBJ2-5, is GAGVSQTPSNKVTEKGKYVELRCDPISGHTALYWYRQSLGQGPEFLIYFQGTGAADDSGLPNDRFFAVRPEGSVSTLKIQRTERGDSAVYLCASSSAGKETQYFGPGTRLLVL.

This clonotype was seen a handful of times. The chain combines TRBV19 with TRBJ1-1; unclear D gene. CDR1 is LNHDA, CDR2 SQIVND, per germline (reference sequence). This CDR3 has 14 residues. The germline V and J ends were trimmed by 2 bases and 1 base, with 8 bases remaining between them. CDR3 DNA sequence: TGTGCCAGTAGTATACGACTCTCGAACACTGAAGCTTTCTTT. This encodes CASSIRLSNTEAFF.

The gene calls are TRBV20-1 and TRBJ2-3; D unresolved. CDR3 length: 12 amino acids. V was trimmed by 6 bases and J by 4 bases, leaving 11 bases between them. Germline assignment: CDR1 DFQATT and CDR2 SNEGSKA (reference sequence). The CDR3 DNA follows: TGCAGTGCACCCCGCGCTGCAGATACGCAGTATTTT. Encoded protein: CSAPRAADTQYF.

CDR3 protein: CASSQTHTDTQYF. In DNA, the CDR3 is TGTGCCAGCAGTCAGACACATACAGATACGCAGTATTTT. The chain joins TRBV7-2 to TRBJ2-3, with D uncertain. The CDR3 totals 13 residues. V was pared by 6 bases and J by 3 bases, with 10 bases between. Germline CDR1 reads SGHTA; CDR2 reads FQGNSA.

This clonotype was seen a few times. This chain links TRBV5-1 with TRBJ2-3; 8 bases line up with TRBD2. V lost 5 bases and J lost 2; bases outside the gene matches: 4. In germline, CDR1 is SGHRS, CDR2 YFSETQ. The CDR3 has 14 residues. For the CDR3, the DNA is TGCGCCAGCAGGACGGGGGGGCACACAGATACGCAGTATTTT. This sequence encodes CASRTGGHTDTQYF.

This clonotype was observed a handful of times. The chain uses TRBV4-3 and TRBJ2-1; D not resolved. The CDR3 is 14 residues long. Between the trimmed V and J ends, which lost 1 base and 0 bases, there was a span of 4 bases. The germline CDR1 and CDR2 sequences are LGHNA and YSLEER. CDR3 region: CASSQGASYNEQFF. Written as DNA, the CDR3 is TGCGCCAGCAGCCAAGGGGCCTCCTACAATGAGCAGTTCTTC.

The table lists this clonotype with a few counts. One end of the junction fails to match germline, which may point to a read error. The rearrangement links TRBV7-9 to TRBJ1-4; TRBD1 might be the D (5 bases). This CDR3 has 19 amino acids. The V gene's germline CDR1 is SEHNR and CDR2 FQNEAQ (reference sequence). CDR3 DNA: TGTGCCAGAAGCTTTACCGGGACCACGACCGACGCAACTAATGAAAAACTGTTTTTT. Translating gives CARSFTGTTTDATNEKLFF.

This clonotype was counted between two and nine times. The rearrangement uses TRBV7-2 and TRBJ2-3; possibly TRBD2 for D (6 bases). Between the trimmed V and J ends, which lost 0 bases and 4 bases, there was a span of 14 bases. CDR1 is SGHTA and CDR2 is FQGNSA in the germline V gene. This CDR3 spans 16 amino acids. This CDR3 reads CASSLAVERVADTQYF. The CDR3 coding sequence is TGTGCCAGCAGCTTAGCGGTGGAGCGGGTCGCAGATACGCAGTATTTT.

This clonotype was counted between two and nine times. This chain joins TRBV7-8 and TRBJ2-1; 8 bases agree with TRBD2. The germline gives CDR1 SGHVS, CDR2 FQNEAQ. The CDR3 runs 17 residues. Trimming removed 2 bases from V and 1 base from J; junction bases left unmatched: 7. CDR3: CASSLLSGGRSYNEQFF. The CDR3 DNA reads TGTGCCAGCAGCTTATTGTCGGGAGGGAGATCCTACAATGAGCAGTTCTTC.

This clonotype was seen more than once but under ten times. The V call is TRBV12-3 or TRBV12-4, the J call TRBJ2-1; 7 bases line up with TRBD2. With V trimmed by 8 bases and J by 3 bases, 7 bases remained unmatched. The CDR3 length is 14 residues. As DNA, the CDR3 is TGTGCCAGCGAACCCGGGGGGTTCTACAATGAGCAGTTCTTC. As protein: CASEPGGFYNEQFF.

The gene calls are TRBV7-3 and TRBJ2-2; no definite D call. The ends were cut back, 7 bases at V and 3 bases at J, with 6 bases in the middle. The CDR3 is 12 residues long. In germline, CDR1 is SGHTA, CDR2 FQGTGA. The CDR3: CASKSYTGELFF. CDR3 in DNA: TGTGCCAGCAAGAGTTACACCGGGGAGCTGTTTTTT.

This clonotype appeared once. The CDR3 bases are TGTGCCAGTAGTATCGAACCGGACACGCAGTATTTT. Translating it yields CASSIEPDTQYF. The chain couples TRBV19 to TRBJ2-3; D ambiguous. The germline V gene encodes CDR1 LNHDA and CDR2 SQIVND (reference sequence). V shed 3 bases and J shed 9 bases, with 10 bases lying between them. The CDR3 is 12 amino acids. The full variable domain, completed using reference TRBV19 and TRBJ2-3, is DGGITQSPKYLFRKEGQNVTLSCEQNLNHDAMYWYRQDPGQGLRLIYYSQIVNDFQKGDIAEGYSVSREKKESFPLTVTSAQKNPTAFYLCASSIEPDTQYFGPGTRLTVL.

The chain joins TRBV3-1 to TRBJ2-3, with TRBD1 matching over 10 bases. The CDR3 is made up of 14 amino acids. Trimming at V came to 3 bases and at J to 7 bases, leaving 4 bases not matched to a gene. Per germline, CDR1 LGHDT and CDR2 YNNKEL (reference sequence). CDR3 sequence reads: CASSQDRGMNTQYF. CDR3 nucleotides: TGTGCCAGCAGCCAGGACAGGGGGATGAATACGCAGTATTTT.